The T cell receptor (beta chain) under discussion was sequenced for a study of T cells in localized non-small cell lung cancer. Worth noting for this clone: Its antigen is undetermined.

Profiling relied on immunoSEQ multiplex PCR, and the TCRdb table lists in-frame clones only, not all of them. The sample contains around 80,000 clones, around 80% of which appear only once. The germline V gene encodes CDR1 MDHEN and CDR2 SYDVKM. The CDR3 loop spans 16 amino acids. V dropped 1 base and J dropped 6 bases, with 16 bases sitting between them. Study-wide results and limits: A single tumor region was sequenced, leaving heterogeneity possible. Compared with tumor, uninvolved adjacent lung displayed greater T cell clonality, ranking highest overall. Patients showing higher blood T cell density tended to see longer overall survival.

The source material was PBMCs, sampled before any cancer treatment. The V call is TRBV28, the J call TRBJ2-1, with D possibly being TRBD2 (7 bases). The clonotype was recovered from a man between 40 and 75 years old with stage II squamous cell lung carcinoma. The CDR3 coding sequence is TGTGCCAGCAGTTTATTGGGGGGGGGCACTGGCAATGAGCAGTTCTTC. It encodes CASSLLGGGTGNEQFF.